The rows below give T cell receptor beta chains drawn from one sample of a study of T cells after yellow fever vaccination. In TCRdb, the 5' RACE reads were re-called with MiXCR into one record per CDR3 protein. The table has 300,000 or so distinct CDR3 sequences, around 4.1% seen once. Sequenced material: PBMCs, taken 5 days after the yellow fever booster vaccination. These receptors came from a man aged 18 to 29 who received the YFV17D yellow fever vaccine. The CDR3 runs from the conserved cysteine through the conserved F or W. Fields, in order: clone size, V gene, J gene, D gene, CDR3 protein, CDR3 DNA. The D gene is left open where the match is weak. Expanded clones are given a class, and other clones once, few, many or no size at all.

>few|TRBV11-3|TRBJ2-3|-
CAGARTGISTDTQYF
TGTGCCGGCGCCCGGACGGGGATTAGCACAGATACGCAGTATTTT
>few|TRBV5-1|TRBJ2-7|-
CASSLALAGAYEQYF
TGCGCCAGCAGCTTGGCCTTGGCAGGTGCCTACGAGCAGTACTTC
>-|TRBV4-1|TRBJ1-1|-
CASSQVSPGDVAFF
TGCGCCAGCAGCCAAGTCTCACCGGGGGACGTGGCTTTCTTT
>many|TRBV7-2|TRBJ1-2|TRBD1
CASSLQGAVYGYTF
TGTGCCAGCAGCTTACAGGGGGCCGTCTATGGCTACACCTTC
>-|TRBV5-6|TRBJ2-5|-
CASSLGGAPETQYF
TGTGCCAGCAGCTTAGGGGGGGCCCCAGAGACCCAGTACTTC
>-|TRBV5-1|TRBJ2-1|TRBD2
CASSPTSGGMRQFF
TGCGCCAGCAGCCCGACTAGCGGGGGTATGAGGCAGTTCTTC
>many|TRBV5-6|TRBJ1-6|TRBD1
CASSSGTGYSPLHF
TGTGCCAGCAGTAGCGGGACAGGGTATTCACCCCTCCACTTT
>many|TRBV7-2|TRBJ2-3|TRBD2
CASSSSGGNTDTQYF
TGTGCCAGCAGCTCGAGCGGGGGTAACACAGATACGCAGTATTTT
>few|TRBV7-9|TRBJ2-7|-
CASSSGLPYEQYF
TGTGCCAGCAGCTCAGGCCTCCCCTACGAGCAGTACTTC
>-|TRBV15|TRBJ2-3|-
CATSPRTWQDTDTQYF
TGTGCCACCAGCCCCCGAACGTGGCAGGACACAGATACGCAGTATTTT
>-|TRBV9|TRBJ2-1|-
CASSVEERSYNEQFF
TGTGCCAGCAGCGTAGAAGAGCGGTCTTACAATGAGCAGTTCTTC
>few|TRBV12-3/TRBV12-4|TRBJ1-5|-
CASSPGLEAGPQHF
TGTGCCAGCAGTCCGGGCCTGGAGGCTGGACCCCAGCATTTT
>few|TRBV4-3|TRBJ2-7|TRBD1
CASSQVRGPYEQYF
TGCGCCAGCAGCCAAGTAAGGGGGCCCTACGAGCAGTACTTC
>many|TRBV28|TRBJ2-1|-
CASSSGLLEQFF
TGTGCCAGCAGTTCCGGACTCCTTGAGCAGTTCTTC
>-|TRBV20-1|TRBJ1-1|TRBD1
CSAEGQTEDTEAFF
TGCAGTGCGGAGGGACAGACGGAGGACACTGAAGCTTTCTTT
>few|TRBV4-1|TRBJ1-1|-
CASSQEDRWNTEAFF
TGCGCCAGCAGCCAAGAAGACCGGTGGAACACTGAAGCTTTCTTT
>-|TRBV29-1|TRBJ1-1|-
CSVVSIAQGLPEAFF
TGCAGCGTTGTTTCCATCGCCCAGGGGCTCCCTGAAGCTTTCTTT